Below are 5 T cell receptor beta chains sequenced from a single sample in a study of vaccination effects on CD4 cells after COVID-19. The assay was immunoSEQ multiplex PCR, and TCRdb's table has in-frame clones only and misses some. The top ten clones hold about a tenth of a sample with about 28,000 clones, about 73% of them seen once. Antigen-specific CD4+ T cell clonotypes were called by their expansion after viral peptide-pool culture in ViraFEST. The authors isolated CD4+ T cells after 10 days of culture. Each person got two doses of an mRNA SARS-CoV-2 vaccine, BNT162b2 or mRNA-1273. What these receptors recognize is not known. This specimen consisted of CD4+ T cells from PBMCs cultured with HCoV-NL63 spike peptides, obtained after COVID-19 vaccination. The receptors derive from a human donor who received a COVID-19 vaccine.

This clone has just one count. V gene TRBV5-1 combines with J gene TRBJ2-5; D is possibly TRBD2 (5 bases). Germline CDR1 is SGHRS and CDR2 is YFSETQ. Trimming removed 4 bases at V and 5 bases at J, with 15 bases between. The CDR3 totals 14 residues. The CDR3 is CASSPGSNGETQYF. DNA for the CDR3: TGCGCCAGCAGCCCGGGATCAAACGGGGAGACCCAGTACTTC.

The chain joins TRBV15 to TRBJ1-5, with D possibly matching TRBD1 (5 bases). CDR3 length: 13 amino acids. Trimming took 1 base from V and 9 from J, leaving 10 bases between them. Germline values: CDR1 LNHNV, CDR2 YYDKDF (reference sequence). The CDR3 is CATSRAGIGPQHF. In DNA, the CDR3 is TGTGCCACCAGCAGAGCAGGGATAGGGCCCCAGCATTTT.

The chain employs TRBV19 and TRBJ1-2, with 7 bases that match TRBD1. This CDR3 is 14 amino acids long. Germline CDR1 LNHDA, CDR2 SQIVND (reference sequence). The ends lost 3 bases at V and 4 bases at J; junction bases unmatched: 5. The DNA for the CDR3 is TGTGCCAGTAGTATTATGGACAGGCTCTATGGCTACACCTTC. Its protein is CASSIMDRLYGYTF.

This clone was detected a few times. The V call is TRBV30, the J call TRBJ1-1, with unresolved D. The CDR3 covers 16 residues. The V gene lost 2 bases and the J gene lost 2 bases, with 18 bases spanning the gap. Germline CDR1 and CDR2: GTSNPN and SVGIG (reference sequence). The CDR3 nucleotides are TGTGCCTGGAGTCCCCCGGGTCTTCGGCCTAACACTGAAGCTTTCTTT. Protein: CAWSPPGLRPNTEAFF.

A few counts support this clone. The CDR3 sequence is CASSPETRQGGGYTF. The CDR3 region has the DNA TGTGCCAGCAGCCCAGAAACTCGACAGGGGGGAGGCTACACCTTC. This sequence joins TRBV7-2 and TRBJ1-2; 9 nucleotides line up with TRBD1. Looked up from germline, CDR1 is SGHTA and CDR2 is FQGNSA. The CDR3 consists of 15 residues. The junction had 12 bases not matched to a gene; V was cut back by 5 bases and J by 8 bases. Variable domain in full (rest from reference TRBV7-2 and TRBJ1-2): GAGVSQSPSNKVTEKGKDVELRCDPISGHTALYWYRQSLGQGLEFLIYFQGNSAPDKSGLPSDRFSAERTGGSVSTLTIQRTQQEDSAVYLCASSPETRQGGGYTFGSGTRLTVV.